The 10 T cell receptor beta chains given below trace back to one sample, sequenced in a study of T-cell memory formation after mild COVID-19. Using its own MiXCR run on the 5' RACE reads, TCRdb lists one record per CDR3 protein. The data contain 140,000 to 150,000 distinct CDR3 sequences, roughly a quarter of them singletons. Sample: PBMCs or a T cell subset sorted from them (not recorded which). Receptors were obtained from an adult woman who had mild COVID-19 (a few samples of this study predate the infection). Cell type and time point are not known.

This clonotype was observed a handful of times. V and J are TRBV6-5 and TRBJ1-3; D is possibly TRBD1 (5 bases). V lost 5 bases and J lost 0, with 14 bases in between. This CDR3 has 16 residues. The V gene's germline CDR1 is MNHEY and CDR2 SVGAGI. The CDR3 nucleotides are TGTGCCAGCAGTCGGGACCCACTGTACTCTGGAAACACCATATATTTT. This sequence encodes CASSRDPLYSGNTIYF.

This clonotype was seen only a few times. The V and J genes are TRBV28 and TRBJ2-5; D unresolved. The germline V gene has CDR1 MDHEN and CDR2 SYDVKM. V lost 2 bases to trimming and J lost 2 bases, with 9 bases between them. The CDR3 runs 14 residues. The CDR3 DNA reads as TGTGCCAGCAGTTTAGGTTCCAGACAAGAGACCCAGTACTTC. It is translated as CASSLGSRQETQYF.

The table lists this clonotype with a few counts. The genes are TRBV12-3 or TRBV12-4 and TRBJ1-2; D perhaps matches TRBD1 (6 bases). The CDR3 extends over 16 amino acids. Deletions cut 0 bases from V and 4 bases from J, with 15 bases between. The CDR3 DNA reads TGTGCCAGCAGTTTAGCGGTGCAGGGGTTCGTCTATGGCTACACCTTC. This translates into CASSLAVQGFVYGYTF.

This clonotype was seen only a few times. This sequence joins TRBV5-6 and TRBJ2-2; D ambiguous. Looked up from germline, CDR1 is SGHDT and CDR2 is YYEEEE. The ends were cut back, 0 bases at V and 5 bases at J, with 17 bases in the middle. CDR3 size: 17 residues. The CDR3 here is CASSLAPAETFTGELFF. CDR3 nucleotide sequence: TGTGCCAGCAGCTTGGCCCCGGCAGAGACCTTTACCGGGGAGCTGTTTTTT.

V and J are TRBV7-9 and TRBJ1-1; D remains unclear. Germline assignment: CDR1 SEHNR and CDR2 FQNEAQ (reference sequence). CDR3 length equals 12 residues. Trimming shortened V by 5 bases and J by 4 bases, and 8 bases separated the two germline ends. CDR3 nucleotides: TGTGCCAGCAGCCCCCTGGGCACTGAAGCTTTCTTT. It yields the protein CASSPLGTEAFF.

The chain links TRBV6-5 to TRBJ1-2, with D hard to call. V was pared by 0 bases and J by 2 bases, with 7 bases between. Germline CDR1 and CDR2: MNHEY and SVGAGI. The CDR3 sequence is 14 residues long. The CDR3 sequence is CASSYSKQNYGYTF. CDR3 in DNA: TGTGCCAGCAGTTACTCGAAGCAGAACTATGGCTACACCTTC.

The J gene is TRBJ1-1, the V gene TRBV27; 7 bases are a match to TRBD1. Germline CDR1 is MNHEY and CDR2 is SMNVEV (reference sequence). The J segment lost 7 bases and the V segment lost 6 bases, leaving 8 bases of the junction unmatched. This CDR3 contains 13 residues. The CDR3 DNA reads TGTGCCAGCAGCCAACAGGGGTCCCTTGAAGCTTTCTTT. It is translated as CASSQQGSLEAFF.

This chain links TRBV20-1 with TRBJ2-3; weak D call: TRBD2 (5 bases). V shed 0 bases and J shed 2 bases, with 18 bases lying between them. Germline loops: CDR1 DFQATT, CDR2 SNEGSKA (reference sequence). The CDR3 loop spans 17 amino acids. The CDR3: CSARDPVTLRATDTQYF. The CDR3 nucleotides are TGCAGTGCTAGAGACCCTGTAACCTTGAGGGCCACAGATACGCAGTATTTT.

The chain employs TRBV7-9 and TRBJ1-1, with D uncertain. The CDR3 spans 15 residues. V lost 4 bases and J lost 0, with 12 bases in between. The germline V gene has CDR1 SEHNR and CDR2 FQNEAQ (reference sequence). CDR3 sequence (DNA): TGTGCCAGCAGCTCGCCCGGGCTGATGAACACTGAAGCTTTCTTT. Protein: CASSSPGLMNTEAFF.

This chain joins TRBV9 and TRBJ2-5; 7 bases are shared with TRBD2. The CDR3 is 15 amino acids. Trimming cost V 0 bases and J 4 bases; bases outside gene matches: 6. Germline values: CDR1 SGDLS, CDR2 YYNGEE. The CDR3 protein is CASSVESGTTETQYF. CDR3 DNA: TGTGCCAGCAGCGTAGAGTCCGGGACTACAGAGACCCAGTACTTC.